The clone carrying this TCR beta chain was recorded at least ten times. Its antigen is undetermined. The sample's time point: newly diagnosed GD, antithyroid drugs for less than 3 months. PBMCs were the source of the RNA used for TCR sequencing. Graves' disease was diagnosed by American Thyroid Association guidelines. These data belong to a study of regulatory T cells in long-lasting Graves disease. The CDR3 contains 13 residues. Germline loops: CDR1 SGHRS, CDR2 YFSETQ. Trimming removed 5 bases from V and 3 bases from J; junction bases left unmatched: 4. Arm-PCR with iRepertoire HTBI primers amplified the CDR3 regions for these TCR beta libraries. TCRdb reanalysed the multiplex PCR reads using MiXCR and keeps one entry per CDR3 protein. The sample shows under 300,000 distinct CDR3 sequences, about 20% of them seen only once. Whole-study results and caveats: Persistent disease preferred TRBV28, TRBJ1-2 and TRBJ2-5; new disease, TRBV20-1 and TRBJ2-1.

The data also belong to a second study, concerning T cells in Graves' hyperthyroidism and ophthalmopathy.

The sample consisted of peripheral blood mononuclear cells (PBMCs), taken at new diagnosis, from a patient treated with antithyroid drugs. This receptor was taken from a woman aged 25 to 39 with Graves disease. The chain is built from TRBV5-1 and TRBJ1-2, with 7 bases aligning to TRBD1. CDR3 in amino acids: CASSEGAHYGYTF. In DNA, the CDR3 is TGCGCCAGCAGTGAGGGGGCCCACTATGGCTACACCTTC.